The rows below give T cell receptor beta chains drawn from one sample of a study of T cells after yellow fever vaccination. TCRdb fed the 5' RACE reads into MiXCR, producing one record per CDR3 protein. Altogether about 68,000 distinct CDR3 sequences are present, over 6% being singletons, with the ten largest covering around a third. The sample here was CD8+ T cells sorted from PBMCs, taken roughly 47 days after the first yellow fever vaccination. Source of these receptors: a man younger than 30 who received the YFV17D yellow fever vaccine. Both conserved end residues are part of each CDR3. The D gene is left open where the match is weak. Expanded clones are given a class, and other clones once, few, many or no size at all.

-	few	TRBV12-3/TRBV12-4	TRBJ1-2	CASSLRGSNYGYTF	TGTGCCAGCAGCCTCAGGGGAAGCAACTATGGCTACACCTTC
-	few	TRBV5-1	TRBJ1-1	CASSLAGSGARDTEAFF	TGCGCCAGCAGCTTGGCAGGGTCGGGGGCGCGGGACACTGAAGCTTTCTTT
TRBD1	-	TRBV2	TRBJ1-2	CASRTGPGYTF	TGTGCCAGCCGGACAGGGCCTGGCTACACCTTC
-	many	TRBV5-1	TRBJ2-1	CASSGKVGYNEQFF	TGCGCCAGCAGCGGGAAGGTAGGCTACAATGAGCAGTTCTTC
-	-	TRBV6-1	TRBJ2-1	CASSPPSRGNEQFF	TGTGCCAGCAGCCCCCCCTCGCGCGGCAATGAGCAGTTCTTC
-	-	TRBV7-9	TRBJ2-3	CASSLNRVAGTDTQYF	TGTGCCAGCAGCTTAAATAGGGTAGCGGGCACAGATACGCAGTATTTT
-	few	TRBV15	TRBJ1-5	CATSRAGKGGQPQHF	TGTGCCACCAGCAGAGCAGGAAAAGGAGGGCAGCCCCAGCATTTT
-	many	TRBV6-1	TRBJ1-4	CASSRSSGQRDEKLFF	TGTGCCAGCAGTCGTTCCTCGGGACAACGGGATGAAAAACTGTTTTTT
-	few	TRBV7-2	TRBJ2-1	CASSLGGRLGAYNEQFF	TGTGCCAGCAGCTTAGGGGGGCGACTGGGGGCCTACAATGAGCAGTTCTTC
-	many	TRBV27	TRBJ2-2	CASSEERGGELFF	TGTGCCAGCAGTGAAGAGCGCGGCGGGGAGCTGTTTTTT
TRBD2	many	TRBV3-1	TRBJ2-4	CASSSGLTNIQYF	TGTGCCAGCAGCTCGGGACTAACGAACATTCAGTACTTC
-	many	TRBV5-6	TRBJ2-1	CASRAPPFKEQFF	TGTGCCAGCAGAGCACCCCCGTTCAAAGAGCAGTTCTTC
-	-	TRBV11-3	TRBJ2-2	CASSHGEAAFTGELFF	TGTGCCAGCAGCCACGGGGAAGCCGCCTTTACCGGGGAGCTGTTTTTT
-	many	TRBV6-5	TRBJ2-7	CASSYSPARDYEQYF	TGTGCCAGCAGTTACTCCCCCGCCAGGGACTACGAGCAGTACTTC
-	many	TRBV21-1	TRBJ1-4	CASSKSGDSEKLFF	TGTGCCAGCAGCAAAAGTGGAGACAGTGAAAAACTGTTTTTT
-	many	TRBV14	TRBJ2-1	CASSQRGEQFF	TGTGCCAGCAGCCAAAGGGGTGAGCAGTTCTTC
TRBD1	-	TRBV19	TRBJ1-2	CASSIGTGSGYTF	TGTGCCAGTAGTATCGGGACAGGGTCCGGCTACACCTTC
-	-	TRBV29-1	TRBJ1-1	CSVGFMNTEAFF	TGCAGCGTCGGTTTTATGAACACTGAAGCTTTCTTT
TRBD2	-	TRBV5-1	TRBJ2-5	CASSRPLAGRGQETQYF	TGCGCCAGCAGCCGACCCTTGGCGGGGAGGGGCCAAGAGACCCAGTACTTC
-	-	TRBV6-2/TRBV6-3	TRBJ1-2	CASRLSTGPRDYGYTF	TGTGCCAGCAGACTCTCCACCGGGCCCAGGGACTATGGCTACACCTTC
-	many	TRBV7-9	TRBJ2-5	CASSPVGGEEETQYF	TGTGCCAGCAGCCCCGTTGGTGGGGAAGAAGAGACCCAGTACTTC
TRBD2	many	TRBV7-3	TRBJ2-5	CASSPRGAGGLWETQYF	TGTGCCAGCAGCCCAAGAGGAGCGGGGGGGCTCTGGGAGACCCAGTACTTC
TRBD2	many	TRBV29-1	TRBJ2-5	CSVVAGGEETQYF	TGCAGCGTTGTAGCGGGGGGGGAAGAGACCCAGTACTTC
TRBD1	many	TRBV29-1	TRBJ2-5	CSVVPGTETAQYF	TGCAGCGTTGTCCCCGGGACAGAGACGGCCCAGTACTTC
TRBD2	many	TRBV4-1	TRBJ2-1	CASSQDRRASGGPYNEQFF	TGCGCCAGCAGCCAAGATCGTCGGGCTAGCGGGGGGCCCTACAATGAGCAGTTCTTC
-	many	TRBV7-2	TRBJ1-4	CASSSGSTNEKLFF	TGTGCCAGCAGCTCAGGGTCAACTAATGAAAAACTGTTTTTT
-	many	TRBV7-3	TRBJ2-2	CASRAGNLNTGELFF	TGTGCCAGCAGAGCCGGGAACCTTAACACCGGGGAGCTGTTTTTT
-	-	TRBV5-4	TRBJ2-7	CASSLALGPDEQYF	TGTGCCAGCAGCTTGGCCCTTGGGCCGGACGAGCAGTACTTC
TRBD1	-	TRBV10-3	TRBJ2-7	CAIRETGSYEQYF	TGTGCCATCAGGGAGACAGGGTCATACGAGCAGTACTTC
TRBD1	few	TRBV7-9	TRBJ1-4	CASSLGGTGSNEKLFF	TGTGCCAGCAGCTTAGGCGGGACAGGCTCAAATGAAAAACTGTTTTTT
TRBD2	few	TRBV20-1	TRBJ2-1	CSARDLNPSGGSSYNEQFF	TGCAGTGCTAGAGATCTAAACCCTAGCGGGGGTTCGTCCTACAATGAGCAGTTCTTC
-	-	TRBV19	TRBJ2-1	CASSIGVLDEQFF	TGTGCCAGTAGTATTGGGGTGTTGGATGAGCAGTTCTTC
-	many	TRBV20-1	TRBJ2-7	CSARDPVTYEQYF	TGCAGTGCTAGAGATCCAGTGACCTACGAGCAGTACTTC
-	few	TRBV29-1	TRBJ2-7	CSVETGRFHEQYF	TGCAGCGTTGAAACAGGGAGATTCCACGAGCAGTACTTC
-	many	TRBV6-5	TRBJ2-1	CASSYRDYDLNEQFF	TGTGCCAGCAGTTACAGGGATTACGATCTCAATGAGCAGTTCTTC
-	many	TRBV5-1	TRBJ2-1	CASSPFGGNEQFF	TGCGCCAGCAGCCCGTTCGGTGGGAATGAGCAGTTCTTC
-	many	TRBV7-9	TRBJ2-6	CASSSPGFGGANVLTF	TGTGCCAGCAGCTCTCCAGGGTTTGGTGGGGCCAACGTCCTGACTTTC
TRBD2	few	TRBV7-8	TRBJ2-2	CASTQSRGDGTGELFF	TGTGCCAGCACCCAGAGCCGGGGGGATGGCACCGGGGAGCTGTTTTTT
-	few	TRBV7-9	TRBJ1-2	CASSLDSTANYGYTF	TGTGCCAGCAGCTTAGATTCCACCGCTAACTATGGCTACACCTTC
-	-	TRBV20-1	TRBJ2-1	CCARDLLETTKNEQFF	TGCTGTGCTAGAGATCTCCTCGAGACTACAAAGAATGAGCAGTTCTTC
-	many	TRBV4-3	TRBJ1-2	CASSQEQGYYGYTF	TGCGCCAGCAGCCAAGAACAAGGGTACTATGGCTACACCTTC
-	-	TRBV15	TRBJ2-5	CATSAGDYSQETQYF	TGTGCCACCAGCGCAGGGGACTACTCGCAAGAGACCCAGTACTTC
-	many	TRBV20-1	TRBJ2-7	CSAISYSDTEQYF	TGCAGTGCTATCAGTTACAGCGACACCGAGCAGTACTTC
-	many	TRBV3-1	TRBJ1-6	CASSQVTADSPLHF	TGTGCCAGCAGCCAGGTGACAGCCGATTCACCCCTCCACTTT
-	-	TRBV6-5	TRBJ1-1	CASNYGGTGTEAFF	TGTGCCAGCAATTACGGGGGGACGGGGACTGAAGCTTTCTTT
-	many	TRBV12-3/TRBV12-4	TRBJ2-3	CASSRTRVRTDTQYF	TGTGCCAGCAGTCGGACTCGCGTCCGCACAGATACGCAGTATTTT
-	many	TRBV10-2	TRBJ2-7	CASSEGASYEQYF	TGCGCCAGCAGTGAAGGGGCTTCCTACGAGCAGTACTTC
TRBD1	-	TRBV2	TRBJ1-5	CASRAGTGLNQPQHF	TGTGCCAGCAGGGCCGGGACAGGGTTAAACCAGCCCCAGCATTTT
-	-	TRBV7-2	TRBJ2-1	CASTRGFNEQFF	TGTGCCAGCACCCGGGGGTTCAATGAGCAGTTCTTC
TRBD1	many	TRBV12-3/TRBV12-4	TRBJ1-1	CASKRQGRPEAFF	TGTGCCAGCAAGAGACAGGGGAGACCTGAAGCTTTCTTT
TRBD1	-	TRBV7-6	TRBJ2-1	CASSQGTGGLDEQFF	TGTGCCAGCAGCCAAGGGACAGGGGGCCTCGATGAGCAGTTCTTC
TRBD2	-	TRBV12-3/TRBV12-4	TRBJ2-1	CASRGSESGGGSMQQFF	TGTGCCAGCAGGGGGAGCGAGAGCGGGGGGGGTTCAATGCAGCAGTTCTTC
TRBD2	-	TRBV4-2	TRBJ2-3	CASSPPRGGPSLTDTQYF	TGTGCCAGCAGCCCCCCCCGGGGGGGCCCGAGTCTCACAGATACGCAGTATTTT
-	-	TRBV4-3	TRBJ1-5	CASSQDSHPKGQPQHF	TGCGCCAGCAGCCAAGATTCACATCCGAAGGGTCAGCCCCAGCATTTT